The clone carrying this T cell receptor beta chain was detected ten times or more. Its antigen is not identified. The data derive from a study of T cell repertoires in cytomegalovirus infection. Regarding the study as a whole: In two of eight donors, the top clonotype was HLA-C-restricted CMV-specific.

MiXCR, applied by TCRdb to the reads, yields one record per CDR3 protein. The data show about 830,000 distinct CDR3 sequences, around a third seen once. The receptor was isolated from a human donor in good health (CMV status not recorded). Some clones in this sample may be carry-over from other donors' samples. Sequenced here: cultured CD8+ T cells from PBMCs, sampled from culture after CMV antigen stimulation.

CDR3 DNA: TGTGCCAGCAGGACCCAAAAGGGAGTAAAGTATGGCTACACCTTC. This gives the protein CASRTQKGVKYGYTF. The chain joins TRBV12-3 or TRBV12-4 to TRBJ1-2, with unresolved D. This CDR3 has 15 amino acids. V was trimmed by 6 bases and J by 5 bases, leaving 19 bases between them.